This T cell receptor (beta chain) was retrieved from a study of response to subunit inactivated influenza vaccine (dated 2018 in TCRdb). Background for the entire study: To follow how T cells responded to a trivalent subunit inactivated influenza vaccine, the researchers relied on deep quantitative profiling of the T cell receptor repertoire.

The cysteine opens and the phenylalanine closes a CDR3 of 17 amino acids. Only CDR3 DNA is held: 51 bases, read in frame from base 1. CDR1 and CDR2 are read off the germline V gene as MDHEN and SYDVKM. Library creation used RT-PCR. Sequencer: Illumina HiSeq 2500. The public sequencing data were trimmed at Q25 with fastp and processed into clonotypes with MiXCR by TCRdb, which kept only in-frame beta chains. Each entry is one CDR3 protein sequence, shown with its most common DNA and genes. Across this sample there are 650,000 to 800,000 distinct CDR3 sequences, with about a fifth seen only once. The top ten hold under 13% of the sample. Points on this clonotype: The antigen it recognizes is unknown. A read error may produce the germline difference seen at one junction end.

What the work shows at the level of the full study, not this receptor alone: It was suggested by the authors that each seasonal influenza vaccination may recruit only a limited number of new T cells.

The receptor chain draws on TRBV28 and TRBJ1-5; the D region possibly corresponds to TRBD1 (6 bases align). The specimen was PBMCs from blood, collected 4 to 6 days after vaccination. The receptor was isolated from a man aged 45-65 years who received an inactivated influenza vaccine. Donor details come from another sample of the same person, matched by shared clones. The nucleotide sequence is given as TGTGCCAGCAGATTATTTCTCGGGACACCAAGCAATCAGCCCCAGCATTTT. Its protein reads: CASRLFLGTPSNQPQHF. Reference TRBV28 and TRBJ1-5 genes cover what lies past the CDR3, so the full variable domain is DVKVTQSSRYLVKRTGEKVFLECVQDMDHENMFWYRQDPGLGLRLIYFSYDVKMKEKGDIPEGYSVSREKKERFSLILESASTNQTSMYLCASRLFLGTPSNQPQHFGDGTRLSIL.